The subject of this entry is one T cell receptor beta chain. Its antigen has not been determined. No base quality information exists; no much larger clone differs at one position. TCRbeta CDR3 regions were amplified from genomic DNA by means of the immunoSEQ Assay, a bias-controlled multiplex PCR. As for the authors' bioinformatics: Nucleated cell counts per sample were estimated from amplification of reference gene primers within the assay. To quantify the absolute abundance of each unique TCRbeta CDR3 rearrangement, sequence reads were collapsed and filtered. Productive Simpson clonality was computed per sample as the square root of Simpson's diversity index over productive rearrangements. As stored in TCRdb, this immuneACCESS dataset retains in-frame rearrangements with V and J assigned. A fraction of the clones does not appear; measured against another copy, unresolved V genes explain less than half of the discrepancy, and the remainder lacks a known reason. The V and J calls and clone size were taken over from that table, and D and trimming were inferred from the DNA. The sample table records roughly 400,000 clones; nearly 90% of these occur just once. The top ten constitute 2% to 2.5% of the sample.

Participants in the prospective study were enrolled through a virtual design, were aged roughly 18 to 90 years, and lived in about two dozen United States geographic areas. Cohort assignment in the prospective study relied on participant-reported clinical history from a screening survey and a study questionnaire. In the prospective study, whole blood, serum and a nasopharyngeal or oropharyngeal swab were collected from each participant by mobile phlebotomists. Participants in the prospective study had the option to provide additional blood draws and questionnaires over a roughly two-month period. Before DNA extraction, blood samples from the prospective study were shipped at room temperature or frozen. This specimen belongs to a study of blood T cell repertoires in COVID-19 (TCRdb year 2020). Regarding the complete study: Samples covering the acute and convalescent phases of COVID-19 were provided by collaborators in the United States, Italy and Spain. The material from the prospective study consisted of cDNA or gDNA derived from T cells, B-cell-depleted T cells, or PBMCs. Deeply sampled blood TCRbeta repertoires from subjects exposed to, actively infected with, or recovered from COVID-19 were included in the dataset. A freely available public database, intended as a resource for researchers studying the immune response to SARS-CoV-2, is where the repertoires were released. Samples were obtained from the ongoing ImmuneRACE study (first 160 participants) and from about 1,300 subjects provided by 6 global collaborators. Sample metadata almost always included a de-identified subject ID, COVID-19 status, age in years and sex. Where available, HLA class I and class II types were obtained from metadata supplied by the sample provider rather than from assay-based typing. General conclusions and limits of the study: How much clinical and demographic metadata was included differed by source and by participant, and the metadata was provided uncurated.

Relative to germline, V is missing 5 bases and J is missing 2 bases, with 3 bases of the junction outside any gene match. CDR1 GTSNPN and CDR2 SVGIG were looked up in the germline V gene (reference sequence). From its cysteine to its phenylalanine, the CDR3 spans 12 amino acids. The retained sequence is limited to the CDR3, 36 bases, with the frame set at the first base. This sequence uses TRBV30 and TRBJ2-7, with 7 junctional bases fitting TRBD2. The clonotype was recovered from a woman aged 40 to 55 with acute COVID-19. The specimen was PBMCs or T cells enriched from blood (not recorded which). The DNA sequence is TGTGCCTGGGGTGCGGGGGCCTACGAGCAGTACTTC. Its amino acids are CAWGAGAYEQYF.